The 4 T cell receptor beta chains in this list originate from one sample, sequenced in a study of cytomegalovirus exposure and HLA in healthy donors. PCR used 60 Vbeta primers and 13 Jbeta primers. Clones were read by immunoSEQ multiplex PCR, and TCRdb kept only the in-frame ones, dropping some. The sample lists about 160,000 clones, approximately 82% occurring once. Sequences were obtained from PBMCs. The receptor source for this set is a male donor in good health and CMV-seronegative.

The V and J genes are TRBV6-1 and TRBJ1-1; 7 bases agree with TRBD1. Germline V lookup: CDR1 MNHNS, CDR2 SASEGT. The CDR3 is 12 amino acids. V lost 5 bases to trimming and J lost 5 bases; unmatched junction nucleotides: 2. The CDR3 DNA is TGTGCCAGCAGTCGACAGGGTACTGAAGCTTTCTTT. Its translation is CASSRQGTEAFF.

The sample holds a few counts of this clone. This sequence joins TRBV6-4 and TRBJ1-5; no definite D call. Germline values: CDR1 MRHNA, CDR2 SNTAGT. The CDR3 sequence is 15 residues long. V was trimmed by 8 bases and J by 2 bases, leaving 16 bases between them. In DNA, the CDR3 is TGTGCCAGCCTAGACCCCCGCCCAGGCAATCAGCCCCAGCATTTT. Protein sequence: CASLDPRPGNQPQHF.

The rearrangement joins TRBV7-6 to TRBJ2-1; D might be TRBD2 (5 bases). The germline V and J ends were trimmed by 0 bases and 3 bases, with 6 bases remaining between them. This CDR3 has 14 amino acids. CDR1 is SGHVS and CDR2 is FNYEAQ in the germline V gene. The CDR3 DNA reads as TGTGCCAGCAGCTTAGCAGGGAGCTACAATGAGCAGTTCTTC. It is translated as CASSLAGSYNEQFF.

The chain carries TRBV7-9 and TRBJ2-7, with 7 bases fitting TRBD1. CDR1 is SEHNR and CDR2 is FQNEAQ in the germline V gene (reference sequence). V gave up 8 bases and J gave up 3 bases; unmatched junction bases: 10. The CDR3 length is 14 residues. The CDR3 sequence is CASGSGQYNYEQYF. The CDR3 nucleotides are TGTGCCAGCGGCTCGGGACAGTACAACTACGAGCAGTACTTC.